The 29 T cell receptor beta chains given below trace back to one sample, sequenced in a study of blood T cell repertoires in COVID-19. TCRdb's table, derived via immunoSEQ multiplex PCR, lists solely in-frame clones and lacks some. The repertoire includes more than 150,000 clones, more than 90% of them detected once, and approximately 0.5% sits in the top ten. Sequenced input: peripheral blood. The receptors were sampled from a man aged 50 to 59 with acute or convalescent COVID-19.

The chain carries TRBV7-6 and TRBJ1-5; 7 bases align to TRBD1. After removal of 0 bases from V and 2 bases from J, the junction contained 4 bases not matched to a gene. CDR1 is SGHVS, CDR2 FNYEAQ, per germline. CDR3 size: 16 residues. CDR3 in DNA: TGTGCCAGCAGCTTAGCAGGGGGCCTTGGCAATCAGCCCCAGCATTTT. Translating it yields CASSLAGGLGNQPQHF.

The gene calls are TRBV5-6 and TRBJ2-7; TRBD1 matches at 8 bases. Germline V gene sequence: CDR1 SGHDT, CDR2 YYEEEE. The V segment lost 2 bases and the J segment 4 bases; nucleotides outside the gene matches: 8. The CDR3 has 15 residues. CDR3 protein: CASSFRQGIAYEQYV. The CDR3 coding sequence is TGTGCCAGCAGCTTTCGACAGGGGATTGCTTACGAGCAGTACGTC.

This clone has only one observation. CDR3 in amino acids: CASSTPGLAMRGELFF. The CDR3 coding sequence is TGTGCCAGCAGTACGCCGGGACTAGCGATGCGGGGGGAGCTGTTTTTT. This rearrangement joins TRBV27 to TRBJ2-2, with TRBD2 matching 10 bases. The CDR3 has 16 residues. CDR1 and CDR2 from the germline V gene are MNHEY and SMNVEV (reference sequence). Trimming removed 5 bases from V and 8 bases from J; junction bases left unmatched: 11.

V is TRBV4-2 and J is TRBJ1-1; D is ambiguous. Trimming took off 2 bases at V and 6 bases at J, with 10 bases between the two ends. In germline, CDR1 is LGHNA, CDR2 YNFKEQ. The CDR3 runs 13 residues. The CDR3 sequence: CASSQQWPPEAFF. In DNA form, the CDR3 reads TGTGCCAGCAGCCAACAGTGGCCTCCTGAAGCTTTCTTT.

This rearrangement joins TRBV2 to TRBJ1-4; 8 bases match TRBD1. CDR1 and CDR2 from the germline V gene are SNHLY and FYNNEI. The ends lost 7 bases at V and 8 bases at J; junction bases unmatched: 9. The CDR3 extends over 14 amino acids. The DNA for the CDR3 is TGTGCCAGCACCCGGAGGGGGACAGGAGAAAAACTGTTTTTT. The encoded protein is CASTRRGTGEKLFF.

The chain recombines TRBV19 with TRBJ1-5; TRBD1 might be the D (5 bases). CDR1 LNHDA and CDR2 SQIVND come from the germline V gene (reference sequence). CDR3 length equals 14 residues. V gave up 2 bases and J gave up 6 bases, with 11 bases separating them. CDR3 sequence reads: CASSIPAGIQPQHF. The CDR3 DNA reads TGTGCCAGTAGTATACCCGCAGGGATTCAGCCCCAGCATTTT.

V is TRBV5-5 and J is TRBJ1-4; D unclear. Germline CDR1 SGHKS, CDR2 YYEKEE (reference sequence). V was cut by 2 bases and J by 5 bases, with 16 bases left in between. The length of the CDR3 is 16 residues. CDR3 protein: CASSFSRQALNEKLFF. The CDR3 coding sequence is TGTGCCAGCAGCTTCTCCAGGCAGGCGCTAAATGAAAAACTGTTTTTT.

This chain connects TRBV7-9 to TRBJ1-2; 7 nucleotides line up with TRBD1. The CDR3 runs 16 residues. Per the germline V gene, CDR1 is SEHNR and CDR2 is FQNEAQ (reference sequence). V lost 5 bases to trimming and J lost 3 bases; unmatched junction nucleotides: 12. CDR3 DNA: TGTGCCAGCAGCCCCCGAGTAGGGGGCACCTACTATGGCTACACCTTC. Translation: CASSPRVGGTYYGYTF. The full variable domain, its missing parts supplied by reference TRBV7-9 and TRBJ1-2, is DTGVSQNPRHKITKRGQNVTFRCDPISEHNRLYWYRQTLGQGPEFLTYFQNEAQLEKSRLLSDRFSAERPKGSFSTLEIQRTEQGDSAMYLCASSPRVGGTYYGYTFGSGTRLTVV.

The gene calls are TRBV6-5 and TRBJ2-7, with 8 nucleotides matching TRBD2. This CDR3 spans 14 amino acids. Trimming at V came to 6 bases and at J to 2 bases, leaving 6 bases not matched to a gene. Germline CDR1 and CDR2: MNHEY and SVGAGI. The CDR3 nucleotides read TGTGCCAGCAGCCGGGGGGGCCCCCCCTACGAGCAGTACTTC. Protein product: CASSRGGPPYEQYF.

The genes are TRBV5-1 and TRBJ1-3; D may be TRBD1 (6 bases). From germline, CDR1 is SGHRS and CDR2 YFSETQ. CDR3 length: 16 residues. Trimming pared 5 bases from V and 4 bases from J, leaving 19 bases between. CDR3: CASSLRQGQVGNTIYF. The CDR3 DNA follows: TGCGCCAGCAGTTTGCGGCAGGGGCAGGTGGGAAACACCATATATTTT. The whole variable domain, remainder taken from reference TRBV5-1 and TRBJ1-3, is KAGVTQTPRYLIKTRGQQVTLSCSPISGHRSVSWYQQTPGQGLQFLFEYFSETQRNKGNFPGRFSGRQFSNSRSEMNVSTLELGDSALYLCASSLRQGQVGNTIYFGEGSWLTVV.

The J gene is TRBJ1-4, the V gene TRBV6-1; no definite D call. Between the trimmed V and J ends, which lost 3 bases and 6 bases, there was a span of 14 bases. This CDR3 region has 15 residues. Germline CDR1 reads MNHNS; CDR2 reads SASEGT. The DNA of the CDR3 is TGTGCCAGCAGTGAGTATTACTCCCAGGATGAAAAACTGTTTTTT. It encodes CASSEYYSQDEKLFF.

The V and J genes are TRBV29-1 and TRBJ2-1, with 12 bases matching TRBD2. CDR1 and CDR2 from the germline V gene are SQVTM and ANQGSEA. The CDR3 is 15 amino acids. V lost 6 bases, J lost 8 bases, and 11 bases stayed unmatched. The CDR3 here is CSVKGATSGSHEQFF. The CDR3 nucleotides read TGCAGCGTCAAGGGAGCGACTAGCGGGAGCCATGAGCAGTTCTTC.

V gene TRBV6-1 combines with J gene TRBJ1-6; D gene uncertain. CDR1 and CDR2 from the germline V gene are MNHNS and SASEGT. The CDR3 loop spans 18 amino acids. V lost 2 bases to trimming and J lost 0 bases, with 14 bases between them. The CDR3 DNA reads TGTGCCAGCAGTGAACAGACTGGGTTGAGCTCCTATAATTCACCCCTCCACTTT. Encoded protein: CASSEQTGLSSYNSPLHF.

The chain is built from TRBV28 and TRBJ2-7, with TRBD2 matching over 9 bases. The CDR3 is 14 amino acids. V was clipped by 6 bases and J by 3 bases; unmatched bases: 6. Germline V lookup: CDR1 MDHEN, CDR2 SYDVKM. The CDR3 region has the DNA TGTGCCAGCAGCTCAGCGGGAGGTCACTACGAGCAGTACTTC. It specifies CASSSAGGHYEQYF.

The V gene is TRBV7-9, the J gene TRBJ2-1, with 8 bases matching TRBD2. V lost 5 bases and J lost 4; bases outside the gene matches: 10. The CDR3 is made up of 16 amino acids. CDR1 is SEHNR and CDR2 is FQNEAQ in the germline V gene (reference sequence). The CDR3 region has the DNA TGTGCCAGCAGCCCCCCTACTAGCGGAGCATACAATGAGCAGTTCTTC. Its protein product is CASSPPTSGAYNEQFF. Combining the CDR3 with reference TRBV7-9 and TRBJ2-1 gives the whole variable domain DTGVSQNPRHKITKRGQNVTFRCDPISEHNRLYWYRQTLGQGPEFLTYFQNEAQLEKSRLLSDRFSAERPKGSFSTLEIQRTEQGDSAMYLCASSPPTSGAYNEQFFGPGTRLTVL.

V and J are TRBV29-1 and TRBJ1-2; 7 bases are shared with TRBD1. Germline assignment: CDR1 SQVTM and CDR2 ANQGSEA. Losses at the gene ends were 7 bases for V and 0 bases for J; bases not matched to a gene: 5. CDR3 length: 13 residues. CDR3 DNA: TGCAGCGCTGCGACAGGGACTAACTATGGCTACACCTTC. Its translation: CSAATGTNYGYTF.

V usage is TRBV18 and J usage is TRBJ2-7, with TRBD1 as a possible D gene (6 bases). Trimming took 3 bases from V and 2 from J, leaving 8 bases between them. Germline V gene data show CDR1 as KGHSH and CDR2 as LQKENI. The CDR3 covers 13 residues. The CDR3 coding sequence is TGTGCCAGCTCACCCGGGACACCCTACGAGCAGTACTTC. Translating it yields CASSPGTPYEQYF.

The chain recombines TRBV7-2 with TRBJ2-5; D gene unclear. The germline gives CDR1 SGHTA, CDR2 FQGNSA. The CDR3 covers 13 residues. Trimming shortened V by 0 bases and J by 0 bases, and 2 bases separated the two germline ends. Written as DNA, the CDR3 is TGTGCCAGCAGCTTAGCCTACCAAGAGACCCAGTACTTC. This encodes CASSLAYQETQYF.

This chain links TRBV7-9 with TRBJ1-6; unclear D gene. The CDR3 consists of 15 residues. Germline V gene lookup returns CDR1 SEHNR and CDR2 FQNEAQ (reference sequence). Trimming shortened V by 4 bases and J by 0 bases, and 7 bases separated the two germline ends. The CDR3 coding sequence is TGTGCCAGCAGCTCGGGGTTCTCCTATAATTCACCCCTCCACTTT. This gives the protein CASSSGFSYNSPLHF.

This chain links TRBV7-8 with TRBJ1-6; 7 bases agree with TRBD1. CDR1 is SGHVS and CDR2 is FQNEAQ in the germline V gene. The CDR3 runs to 14 residues. Trimming removed 3 bases from V and 7 bases from J; junction bases left unmatched: 3. The CDR3 DNA reads TGTGCCAGCAGCTTTGGGGACAGAAATTCACCCCTCCACTTT. Its protein is CASSFGDRNSPLHF. Supplemented by reference TRBV7-8 and TRBJ1-6, the full variable domain reads GAGVSQSPRYKVAKRGQDVALRCDPISGHVSLFWYQQALGQGPEFLTYFQNEAQLDKSGLPSDRFFAERPEGSVSTLKIQRTQQEDSAVYLCASSFGDRNSPLHFGNGTRLTVT.

This chain uses TRBV7-9 with TRBJ2-5; tentative D call: TRBD1 (6 bases). V was cut by 2 bases and J by 5 bases, with 18 bases left in between. The CDR3 extends over 16 amino acids. Germline V CDR1 and CDR2: SEHNR, FQNEAQ (reference sequence). CDR3 in DNA: TGTGCCAGCAGCTTATGGGCAGGGGCGATCGGGGAGACCCAGTACTTC. Amino acid sequence: CASSLWAGAIGETQYF.

The V gene is TRBV5-1, the J gene TRBJ2-3, with 7 bases matching TRBD1. Germline V gene lookup returns CDR1 SGHRS and CDR2 YFSETQ. There are 16 residues in the CDR3. The V segment lost 4 bases and the J segment 2 bases; nucleotides outside the gene matches: 10. This CDR3 reads CASSDRDRDLTDTQYF. CDR3 coding DNA: TGCGCCAGCAGCGACCGGGACAGAGACCTCACAGATACGCAGTATTTT. Using reference TRBV5-1 and TRBJ2-3 for the parts outside the CDR3, the full variable domain is KAGVTQTPRYLIKTRGQQVTLSCSPISGHRSVSWYQQTPGQGLQFLFEYFSETQRNKGNFPGRFSGRQFSNSRSEMNVSTLELGDSALYLCASSDRDRDLTDTQYFGPGTRLTVL.

The chain combines TRBV4-2 with TRBJ1-2; 8 bases are a match to TRBD1. Germline V lookup: CDR1 LGHNA, CDR2 YNFKEQ. This CDR3 has 19 amino acids. V was clipped by 2 bases and J by 6 bases; unmatched bases: 20. The CDR3 loop is CASSQLVRTGNKQLDGYTF. The CDR3 nucleotides are TGTGCCAGCAGCCAACTGGTTCGGACAGGGAATAAGCAATTGGATGGCTACACCTTC.

This clone was detected many times. The chain couples TRBV7-9 to TRBJ2-7; D remains unclear. The V and J ends lost 0 bases and 0 bases respectively, with 15 bases between them. Germline assignment: CDR1 SEHNR and CDR2 FQNEAQ (reference sequence). This CDR3 spans 17 amino acids. CDR3 amino acids: CASSLAPRQSSSYEQYF. Written as DNA, the CDR3 is TGTGCCAGCAGCTTAGCACCGAGGCAATCGAGCTCCTACGAGCAGTACTTC.

V usage is TRBV9 and J usage is TRBJ1-1; TRBD1 is a possible D gene (6 bases). The V and J ends lost 4 bases and 3 bases respectively, with 13 bases between them. Germline V CDR1 and CDR2: SGDLS, YYNGEE. CDR3 length: 14 amino acids. CDR3 in amino acids: CASSPRDTYTEAFF. The CDR3 bases are TGTGCCAGCAGCCCCCGGGACACTTACACTGAAGCTTTCTTT.

The V and J genes are TRBV7-2 and TRBJ2-2; unclear D gene. This CDR3 comprises 13 residues. Germline-derived CDR1 and CDR2 are SGHTA and FQGNSA. Trimming shortened V by 7 bases and J by 2 bases, and 8 bases separated the two germline ends. The CDR3 DNA follows: TGTGCCAGCAACAGCCAAAACACCGGGGAGCTGTTTTTT. Protein product: CASNSQNTGELFF.

The chain recombines TRBV3-1 (or the pseudogene TRBV3-2) with TRBJ1-4; D unclear. CDR3 length: 14 amino acids. CDR1 is LGHDT and CDR2 is YNNKEL in the germline V gene (reference sequence). Trimming removed 4 bases at V and 8 bases at J, with 14 bases between. CDR3 nucleotide sequence: TGTGCCAGCAGCCTGGGGAGCGGCGGAGAAAAACTGTTTTTT. It is translated as CASSLGSGGEKLFF.

The genes are TRBV5-1 and TRBJ1-1; 7 nucleotides line up with TRBD1. Germline V gene data show CDR1 as SGHRS and CDR2 as YFSETQ. Unmatched junction bases numbered 7, after V lost 4 bases and J lost 1 base. This CDR3 is built from 15 residues. DNA for the CDR3: TGCGCCAGCAGCCAACTCAGGGGGGAGAACACTGAAGCTTTCTTT. Protein product: CASSQLRGENTEAFF.

This sequence joins TRBV9 and TRBJ2-5; TRBD1 might be the D (7 bases). The germline V and J ends were trimmed by 3 bases and 0 bases, with 15 bases remaining between them. The CDR3 contains 16 residues. CDR1 and CDR2 (germline): SGDLS, YYNGEE. As DNA, the CDR3 is TGTGCCAGCAGCGGGGGGGACAGCCTGTACCAAGAGACCCAGTACTTC. Translating gives CASSGGDSLYQETQYF.